One and the same sample provided the 29 T cell receptor beta chains below, sequenced in a study of CD8 T cells in ankylosing spondylitis. Whole-study findings and limits: It appeared that ankylosing spondylitis blood was characterized by a TCR beta motif of about 8 highly homologous variants.

TCRdb itself ran the 5' RACE reads through MiXCR, one entry per CDR3 protein. The sample records some 840,000 distinct CDR3 sequences, about 12% being singletons. No cognate antigen is known for these TCRs. The sample comprised blood, either unsorted or a sorted T cell fraction (not recorded which). All receptors come from a male donor with ankylosing spondylitis.

This clonotype was observed many times. The gene calls are TRBV6-5 and TRBJ2-5; D might be TRBD1 (5 bases). The CDR3 extends over 13 amino acids. Per germline, CDR1 MNHEY and CDR2 SVGAGI. V lost 0 bases and J lost 5, with 7 bases in between. CDR3 sequence reads: CASSYSPGETQYF. CDR3 DNA sequence: TGTGCCAGCAGTTACTCGCCAGGGGAGACCCAGTACTTC.

This clonotype was observed a handful of times. The CDR3 DNA sequence: TGTGCCAGCAGTCCCTTGGGTACAGGGTCCTACAATGAGCAGTTCTTC. Its translation is CASSPLGTGSYNEQFF. V and J are TRBV6-1 and TRBJ2-1; a possible D gene is TRBD1 (6 bases). Germline V gene sequence: CDR1 MNHNS, CDR2 SASEGT. The V gene lost 5 bases and the J gene lost 1 base, with 15 bases spanning the gap. The CDR3 loop spans 16 amino acids.

This clonotype was detected many times. The V and J genes are TRBV29-1 and TRBJ2-5; D unresolved. CDR1 and CDR2 (germline): SQVTM, ANQGSEA. This CDR3 contains 10 residues. Trimming removed 4 bases from V and 7 bases from J, with 7 bases in between. DNA for the CDR3: TGCAGCGTTGGTATGGGGACCCAGTACTTC. Translating gives CSVGMGTQYF.

The rearrangement joins TRBV11-2 to TRBJ2-7; the D gene is possibly TRBD2 (5 bases). Germline V gene data show CDR1 as SGHAT and CDR2 as FQNNGV. Trimming stripped 4 bases from V and 4 bases from J, with 20 bases between. The CDR3 contains 16 residues. The DNA of the CDR3 is TGTGCCAGCAGCTCGACCTACGGGGTGCGTTTTTACGAGCAGTACTTC. Amino acid sequence: CASSSTYGVRFYEQYF.

This clonotype came up a few times. The chain links TRBV7-2 to TRBJ2-1, with D uncertain. This CDR3 comprises 15 residues. Germline CDR1 is SGHTA and CDR2 is FQGNSA. The ends were cut back, 6 bases at V and 0 bases at J, with 12 bases in the middle. The CDR3 region has the DNA TGTGCCAGCAGACCCACACCGTCCTCCTACAATGAGCAGTTCTTC. Translated: CASRPTPSSYNEQFF. The full variable domain, its missing parts supplied by reference TRBV7-2 and TRBJ2-1, is GAGVSQSPSNKVTEKGKDVELRCDPISGHTALYWYRQSLGQGLEFLIYFQGNSAPDKSGLPSDRFSAERTGGSVSTLTIQRTQQEDSAVYLCASRPTPSSYNEQFFGPGTRLTVL.

The chain carries TRBV7-3 and TRBJ2-2; D might be TRBD1 (5 bases). The CDR3 is made up of 14 amino acids. Germline loops: CDR1 SGHTA, CDR2 FQGTGA. V was cut by 3 bases and J by 8 bases, with 13 bases left in between. DNA for the CDR3: TGTGCCAGCAGCTTGAACAGGCTCGGGGGGGAGCTGTTTTTT. It is translated as CASSLNRLGGELFF.

The genes are TRBV4-3 and TRBJ2-5; possibly TRBD2 for D (6 bases). Trimming stripped 1 base from V and 4 bases from J, with 10 bases between. CDR3 length: 14 residues. Germline CDR1 is LGHNA and CDR2 is YSLEER. The DNA for the CDR3 is TGCGCCAGCAGCCAAGGACTAGTGTCAGAGACCCAGTACTTC. Its protein is CASSQGLVSETQYF.

A few counts support this clonotype. The V call is TRBV15, the J call TRBJ2-7, with D perhaps TRBD1 or TRBD2 (5 bases each). Germline V gives CDR1 LNHNV, CDR2 YYDKDF (reference sequence). This CDR3 spans 14 amino acids. V was trimmed by 1 base and J by 5 bases, leaving 12 bases between them. CDR3 sequence: CATSRGGDSDEQYF. As DNA, the CDR3 is TGTGCCACCAGCAGAGGAGGGGATTCAGACGAGCAGTACTTC. The whole variable domain, remainder taken from reference TRBV15 and TRBJ2-7, is DAMVIQNPRYQVTQFGKPVTLSCSQTLNHNVMYWYQQKSSQAPKLLFHYYDKDFNNEADTPDNFQSRRPNTSFCFLDIRSPGLGDTAMYLCATSRGGDSDEQYFGPGTRLTVT.

This clonotype has more than one count but fewer than ten. This chain connects TRBV9 to TRBJ2-7, with TRBD1 matching over 8 bases. From germline, CDR1 is SGDLS and CDR2 YYNGEE. The V gene end was trimmed by 4 bases and the J gene end by 3 bases; junction bases not matched to a gene: 9. This CDR3 region has 15 residues. CDR3 sequence (DNA): TGTGCCAGCAGCCCAGGGACAGGTTGGGACTACGAGCAGTACTTC. Translated: CASSPGTGWDYEQYF.

This clonotype was counted many times. CDR3 protein: CASSVGGSSYEQYF. CDR3 in DNA: TGTGCCAGCAGCGTAGGAGGCAGCTCCTACGAGCAGTACTTC. The rearrangement joins TRBV9 to TRBJ2-7; no clear D. CDR3 length: 14 amino acids. Per germline, CDR1 SGDLS and CDR2 YYNGEE. Trimming took off 0 bases at V and 0 bases at J, with 7 bases between the two ends.

There are many counts of this clonotype. This chain joins TRBV7-2 and TRBJ2-1, with TRBD1 as a possible D gene (6 bases). This CDR3 comprises 16 residues. Germline CDR1 is SGHTA and CDR2 is FQGNSA. The V end lost 6 bases, the J end lost 2 bases, and 17 bases lay between the germline ends. In nucleotides, the CDR3 is TGTGCCAGCAGGAAGACCGGGAACAGGGCCTACAATGAGCAGTTCTTC. This translates into CASRKTGNRAYNEQFF.

The CDR3 DNA is TGCAGCGTTGAAGAAGCGGCGCAGTTCTTC. Translating it yields CSVEEAAQFF. This chain connects TRBV29-1 to TRBJ2-1, with TRBD2 as a possible D gene (5 bases). Trimming took 0 bases from V and 12 from J, leaving 6 bases between them. The CDR3 sequence is 10 residues long. The germline V gene encodes CDR1 SQVTM and CDR2 ANQGSEA.

A few counts support this clonotype. This chain connects TRBV28 to TRBJ2-7, with D maybe TRBD2 (6 bases). Per the germline V gene, CDR1 is MDHEN and CDR2 is SYDVKM. Trimming took 6 bases from V and 2 from J, leaving 17 bases between them. The CDR3 consists of 15 residues. The CDR3 DNA is TGTGCCAGCAGCCCCCCCGGGAGAACAACCTACGAGCAGTACTTC. Residues: CASSPPGRTTYEQYF.

This clonotype was seen ten or more times. CDR3 nucleotide sequence: TGCGCCAGCAGCGTGCAGGGCGTAGCAGATACGCAGTATTTT. It yields the protein CASSVQGVADTQYF. This rearrangement joins TRBV5-1 to TRBJ2-3, with D maybe TRBD1 (5 bases). V gave up 4 bases and J gave up 4 bases, with 13 bases separating them. The CDR3 spans 14 residues. Looked up from germline, CDR1 is SGHRS and CDR2 is YFSETQ.

J is TRBJ1-6 and V is TRBV7-2; D unresolved. With 2 bases removed from V and 8 bases from J, the gap between germline ends came to 10 bases. Germline assignment: CDR1 SGHTA and CDR2 FQGNSA. The CDR3 totals 14 residues. The CDR3 DNA reads TGTGCCAGCAGCTTATTAGGGTGGGATTCACCCCTCCACTTT. Protein sequence: CASSLLGWDSPLHF.

The sample holds a few counts of this clonotype. This CDR3 is CSALRDPTDTQYF. The CDR3 bases are TGCAGTGCTCTCCGGGACCCCACAGATACGCAGTATTTT. J is TRBJ2-3 and V is TRBV20-1; D is perhaps TRBD1 or TRBD2 (5 bases each). V lost 5 bases and J lost 2, with 11 bases in between. This CDR3 has 13 amino acids. Per the germline V gene, CDR1 is DFQATT and CDR2 is SNEGSKA (reference sequence).

This clonotype has more than one count but fewer than ten. The chain couples TRBV28 to TRBJ2-3; TRBD1 is a possible D gene (5 bases). The V gene's germline CDR1 is MDHEN and CDR2 SYDVKM. The CDR3 loop spans 16 amino acids. V was trimmed by 8 bases and J by 2 bases, leaving 20 bases between them. The CDR3 nucleotides read TGTGCCAGCGGTTCGTGGGGCAGGGCAGCCACAGATACGCAGTATTTT. Protein product: CASGSWGRAATDTQYF.

This clonotype was counted between two and nine times. The rearrangement joins TRBV5-1 to TRBJ2-5; 7 nucleotides match TRBD1. From germline, CDR1 is SGHRS and CDR2 YFSETQ. V trimming: 2 bases; J trimming: 4 bases; junction bases outside the gene matches: 11. The CDR3 covers 16 residues. The CDR3 loop reads CASSFSPDRAGETQYF. The CDR3 DNA is TGCGCCAGCAGCTTTTCACCTGACAGGGCTGGAGAGACCCAGTACTTC.

This clonotype was seen only a few times. This sequence joins TRBV18 and TRBJ2-2; no firm D call. V was trimmed by 5 bases and J by 0 bases, leaving 10 bases between them. Germline loops: CDR1 KGHSH, CDR2 LQKENI. This CDR3 region has 15 residues. The CDR3 sequence: CASSGDFPNTGELFF. CDR3 coding DNA: TGTGCCAGCTCAGGGGATTTCCCGAACACCGGGGAGCTGTTTTTT.

The sample holds many counts of this clonotype. In nucleotides, the CDR3 is TGCAGTGCTAGACCCCCCCGTGTGAATACGCAGTATTTT. Translation gives CSARPPRVNTQYF. The chain joins TRBV20-1 to TRBJ2-3, with D hard to call. Germline CDR1 DFQATT, CDR2 SNEGSKA (reference sequence). The CDR3 loop spans 13 amino acids. Trimming took 2 bases from V and 7 from J, leaving 13 bases between them.

There are a few counts of this clonotype. The V call is TRBV11-2, the J call TRBJ2-5, with 9 bases that match TRBD1. The germline V gene encodes CDR1 SGHAT and CDR2 FQNNGV. With 1 base clipped from V and 4 bases from J, the junction kept 13 bases outside the gene matches. This CDR3 has 18 amino acids. CDR3 sequence reads: CASSLGLTGGALGETQYF. CDR3 in DNA: TGTGCCAGCAGCTTAGGTCTAACAGGGGGCGCGTTGGGAGAGACCCAGTACTTC.

The chain combines TRBV20-1 with TRBJ2-6; D not certain. The CDR3 covers 15 residues. Trimming left V 5 bases short and J 0 bases short, with 11 bases between. From germline, CDR1 is DFQATT and CDR2 SNEGSKA (reference sequence). In nucleotides, the CDR3 is TGCAGTGCTCCAGACCGCAACTCTGGGGCCAACGTCCTGACTTTC. Translated: CSAPDRNSGANVLTF.

This clonotype was detected ten times or more. The rearrangement joins TRBV7-2 to TRBJ2-1, with 9 bases fitting TRBD2. There are 15 residues in the CDR3. Per the germline V gene, CDR1 is SGHTA and CDR2 is FQGNSA. The junction had 9 bases not matched to a gene; V was cut back by 2 bases and J by 10 bases. The chain's CDR3 is CASSLLGTSFGEQFF. The CDR3 region has the DNA TGTGCCAGCAGCTTACTTGGGACTAGCTTCGGAGAGCAGTTCTTC.

The V call is TRBV7-2, the J call TRBJ1-1; possible D gene TRBD1, 5 bases. The V gene's germline CDR1 is SGHTA and CDR2 FQGNSA. The CDR3 consists of 15 residues. The germline V and J ends were trimmed by 7 bases and 10 bases, with 25 bases remaining between them. CDR3 nucleotide sequence: TGTGCCAGCATCAAAGACAACACTCGGGACTTTGCAGCTTTCTTT. It encodes CASIKDNTRDFAAFF.

The V gene is TRBV24-1, the J gene TRBJ2-3; weak D call: TRBD1 (6 bases). Germline V gene lookup returns CDR1 KGHDR and CDR2 SFDVKD. CDR3 length: 14 residues. Trimming took off 4 bases at V and 2 bases at J, with 9 bases between the two ends. The DNA for the CDR3 is TGTGCCACCAGTGAACCGGGACACACAGATACGCAGTATTTT. Protein: CATSEPGHTDTQYF.

V usage is TRBV6-5 and J usage is TRBJ2-7; 7 bases map to TRBD1. V dropped 2 bases and J dropped 4; count of bases not matched to a gene: 8. Per the germline V gene, CDR1 is MNHEY and CDR2 is SVGAGI. The CDR3 contains 15 residues. Written as DNA, the CDR3 is TGTGCCAGCAGTTACAAGACAGGGAGACTTTACGAGCAGTACTTC. It specifies CASSYKTGRLYEQYF.

This clonotype occurred a few times. The rearrangement links TRBV12-3 or TRBV12-4 to TRBJ1-3; D is perhaps TRBD1 (6 bases). The CDR3 contains 15 residues. The V gene lost 6 bases and the J gene lost 0 bases, with 12 bases spanning the gap. The CDR3 region is CASSQDRSSGNTIYF. CDR3 coding DNA: TGTGCCAGCAGCCAGGACAGAAGCTCTGGAAACACCATATATTTT.

The J gene is TRBJ2-6, the V gene TRBV4-3; TRBD2 matches at 9 bases. Looked up from germline, CDR1 is LGHNA and CDR2 is YSLEER. The CDR3 totals 20 residues. The V gene end was trimmed by 4 bases and the J gene end by 0 bases; junction bases not matched to a gene: 13. CDR3 sequence (DNA): TGCGCCAGCAGCCCGAGAGTGCCGGGACTAGCTAGCTCTGGGGCCAACGTCCTGACTTTC. Its translation is CASSPRVPGLASSGANVLTF.

V usage is TRBV4-2 and J usage is TRBJ2-2, with 11 positions matching TRBD1. V was pared by 2 bases and J by 7 bases, with 6 bases of the junction left unmatched. This CDR3 contains 16 residues. The germline V gene has CDR1 LGHNA and CDR2 YNFKEQ. The CDR3 region is CASSQHGQGAVGELFF. The CDR3 bases are TGTGCCAGCAGCCAACATGGACAGGGGGCTGTCGGGGAGCTGTTTTTT.